Following are 30 T cell receptor beta chains from one sample sequenced in a study of shared clonotypes between healthy human individuals. Sequencing was performed with immunoSEQ multiplex PCR; in TCRdb, only in-frame clones are kept and a portion is missing. The sample yields some 1 million clones, approximately 76% seen once. Sequencing was performed on memory CD4+ T cells sorted from blood. Described subset: CD45RA-negative fraction. These receptors were obtained from a man between 18 and 35 years old in good health.

This clone has more than one count but fewer than ten. V is TRBV27 and J is TRBJ2-1, with D perhaps assigned TRBD1 or TRBD2 (5 bases each). The CDR3 contains 15 residues. The ends were cut back, 5 bases at V and 0 bases at J, with 11 bases in the middle. In germline, CDR1 is MNHEY, CDR2 SMNVEV (reference sequence). CDR3: CASSPRGPSYNEQFF. DNA of the CDR3: TGTGCCAGCAGTCCAAGGGGACCCTCCTACAATGAGCAGTTCTTC.

The J gene is TRBJ2-1, the V gene TRBV5-4; D possibly corresponds to TRBD2 (6 bases). The CDR3 length is 13 residues. V dropped 0 bases and J dropped 9 bases, with 10 bases sitting between them. Germline CDR1 is SGHNT and CDR2 is YYREEE (reference sequence). The DNA of the CDR3 is TGTGCCAGCAGCTTGGGACTAGAGGGTGAGCAGTTCTTC. Translating gives CASSLGLEGEQFF. The full variable domain, its missing parts supplied by reference TRBV5-4 and TRBJ2-1, is ETGVTQSPTHLIKTRGQQVTLRCSSQSGHNTVSWYQQALGQGPQFIFQYYREEENGRGNFPPRFSGLQFPNYSSELNVNALELDDSALYLCASSLGLEGEQFFGPGTRLTVL.

The rearrangement links TRBV7-9 to TRBJ1-6; perhaps TRBD1 as D (6 bases). There are 15 residues in the CDR3. Trimming left V 1 base short and J 4 bases short, with 8 bases between. Germline CDR1 reads SEHNR; CDR2 reads FQNEAQ (reference sequence). CDR3 nucleotide sequence: TGTGCCAGCAGCTTAGTCCAGGGGTATAATTCACCCCTCCACTTT. Translated, it gives CASSLVQGYNSPLHF.

This chain joins TRBV6-1 and TRBJ1-1, with D unresolved. CDR1 and CDR2 (germline): MNHNS, SASEGT. The CDR3 is 14 amino acids. The germline V and J ends were trimmed by 6 bases and 5 bases, with 16 bases remaining between them. DNA for the CDR3: TGTGCCAGCAGCCCGGGTTGGGTTAAAACTGAAGCTTTCTTT. Protein: CASSPGWVKTEAFF.

This chain connects TRBV12-5 to TRBJ2-1, with D tentatively TRBD2 (6 bases). Germline V gives CDR1 LGHNT, CDR2 FRNRAP. The CDR3 length is 17 residues. The V gene lost 2 bases and the J gene lost 1 base, with 15 bases spanning the gap. CDR3 nucleotide sequence: TGTGCTAGTGGTTTGCCGAACTTCGGGAGTTCCTACAATGAGCAGTTCTTC. Its protein product is CASGLPNFGSSYNEQFF.

CDR3 sequence: CASSPTRLDAYEQYF. CDR3 sequence (DNA): TGCGCCAGCTCCCCGACGAGGCTAGACGCCTACGAGCAGTACTTC. The chain uses TRBV5-1 and TRBJ2-7; D is unclear. Germline loops: CDR1 SGHRS, CDR2 YFSETQ. The CDR3 runs 15 residues. The V gene lost 7 bases and the J gene lost 2 bases, with 19 bases spanning the gap.

The chain uses TRBV2 and TRBJ2-4; D tentatively reads TRBD1 or TRBD2 (5 bases each). CDR1 is SNHLY, CDR2 FYNNEI, per germline. There are 15 residues in the CDR3. V dropped 4 bases and J dropped 6 bases, with 16 bases sitting between them. The CDR3 coding sequence is TGTGCCAGCAGTGGGGGGAAGTCCCTTTCAAACATTCAGTACTTC. Translating gives CASSGGKSLSNIQYF.

This clone was picked up a small number of times. This rearrangement joins TRBV28 to TRBJ2-6; tentatively, D is TRBD1 (6 bases). In germline, CDR1 is MDHEN, CDR2 SYDVKM. Deletions cut 5 bases from V and 4 bases from J, with 12 bases between. This CDR3 has 15 amino acids. The CDR3 coding sequence is TGTGCCAGCAGTAAACAGGGATCCGGGGCCAACGTCCTGACTTTC. Translation gives CASSKQGSGANVLTF.

J is TRBJ1-2 and V is TRBV30; 9 nucleotides agree with TRBD1. The germline V gene has CDR1 GTSNPN and CDR2 SVGIG (reference sequence). The CDR3 has 12 residues. V gave up 5 bases and J gave up 3 bases; unmatched junction bases: 1. The CDR3 region is CAWGDRDYGYTF. The CDR3 DNA reads TGTGCCTGGGGGGACAGGGACTATGGCTACACCTTC.

The genes are TRBV7-8 and TRBJ2-2, with D uncertain. Germline assignment: CDR1 SGHVS and CDR2 FQNEAQ. The CDR3 totals 16 residues. Trimming stripped 1 base from V and 1 base from J, with 10 bases between. The CDR3 nucleotides are TGTGCCAGCAGCTTAGTGTCAGCACTGAACACCGGGGAGCTGTTTTTT. Translation: CASSLVSALNTGELFF.

Here the CDR3 reads CASSPTDLAETQYF. The CDR3, as DNA: TGTGCCAGCAGTCCAACGGACCTGGCGGAGACCCAGTACTTC. The V and J genes are TRBV6-1 and TRBJ2-5; D uncertain. The CDR3 sequence is 14 residues long. Germline V gene data show CDR1 as MNHNS and CDR2 as SASEGT. Trimming removed 5 bases from V and 5 bases from J, with 15 bases in between.

The rearrangement joins TRBV18 to TRBJ1-1; D unclear. From germline, CDR1 is KGHSH and CDR2 LQKENI. Trimming stripped 3 bases from V and 2 bases from J, with 7 bases between. The CDR3 loop spans 13 amino acids. CDR3 loop: CASSPSINTEAFF. Written as DNA, the CDR3 is TGTGCCAGCTCACCCAGTATCAACACTGAAGCTTTCTTT.

The chain joins TRBV7-8 to TRBJ1-3; D remains unclear. Germline V gene lookup returns CDR1 SGHVS and CDR2 FQNEAQ. V lost 3 bases, J lost 4 bases, and 10 bases lay in between. This CDR3 has 14 residues. The CDR3 spells CASSFVTEGNTIYF. The CDR3 DNA reads as TGTGCCAGCAGCTTTGTAACGGAAGGAAACACCATATATTTT.

The chain employs TRBV9 and TRBJ1-2, with 7 nucleotides matching TRBD1. The junction had 16 bases not matched to a gene; V was cut back by 4 bases and J by 1 base. This CDR3 has 18 amino acids. Germline V gene sequence: CDR1 SGDLS, CDR2 YYNGEE. The CDR3 reads CASSPGQSVWGFNYGYTF. Here the CDR3 DNA reads TGTGCCAGCAGCCCGGGACAGTCTGTATGGGGGTTTAACTATGGCTACACCTTC.

This chain links TRBV5-1 with TRBJ2-7, with 8 bases matching TRBD1. Per the germline V gene, CDR1 is SGHRS and CDR2 is YFSETQ. With V trimmed by 4 bases and J by 0 bases, 3 bases remained unmatched. The CDR3 is 14 residues long. The DNA of the CDR3 is TGCGCCAGCAGCAATACAGGGGGCTCCTACGAGCAGTACTTC. Its protein product is CASSNTGGSYEQYF.

The genes are TRBV6-1 and TRBJ1-6, with 7 bases lining up with TRBD1. CDR1 MNHNS and CDR2 SASEGT come from the germline V gene. With 2 bases clipped from V and 7 bases from J, the junction kept 5 bases outside the gene matches. The CDR3 covers 15 residues. CDR3 sequence (DNA): TGTGCCAGCAGTGAAATAGGGGGCAGGAATTCACCCCTCCACTTT. It is translated as CASSEIGGRNSPLHF.

This sequence joins TRBV7-2 and TRBJ1-2, with a weak D call TRBD1 (6 bases). Germline CDR1 reads SGHTA; CDR2 reads FQGNSA. Trimming left V 5 bases short and J 8 bases short, with 18 bases between. The CDR3 contains 14 residues. In nucleotides, the CDR3 is TGTGCCAGCAGCCCCCCTGGACAGCTTGGCGGCTACACCTTC. This sequence encodes CASSPPGQLGGYTF.

The J gene is TRBJ2-1, the V gene TRBV12-5, with TRBD2 identical over 8 bases. This CDR3 is 15 amino acids long. The trim removed 5 bases at V and 3 bases at J, leaving 6 bases unmatched. Per germline, CDR1 LGHNT and CDR2 FRNRAP. CDR3 sequence reads: CASGPPSGSYNEQFF. The CDR3 DNA reads as TGTGCTAGTGGTCCTCCAAGCGGGAGCTACAATGAGCAGTTCTTC.

This clone has only a few counts. The chain joins TRBV19 to TRBJ2-2; unclear D gene. The ends were cut back, 5 bases at V and 7 bases at J, with 17 bases in the middle. This CDR3 region has 15 residues. In germline, CDR1 is LNHDA, CDR2 SQIVND (reference sequence). Here the CDR3 reads CASSVAMALGGELFF. In nucleotides, the CDR3 is TGTGCCAGTAGTGTCGCCATGGCGCTGGGCGGGGAGCTGTTTTTT.

V gene TRBV6-6 combines with J gene TRBJ2-7; 11 nucleotides match TRBD2. Trimming at V came to 0 bases and at J to 13 bases, leaving 5 bases not matched to a gene. This CDR3 comprises 13 residues. Germline V gene data show CDR1 as MNHNY and CDR2 as SVGAGI (reference sequence). The CDR3: CASSYSETSGSYF. The CDR3 DNA follows: TGTGCCAGCAGTTACTCCGAAACTAGCGGGAGTTACTTC.

The V call is TRBV7-2, the J call TRBJ2-3, with D possibly matching TRBD2 (6 bases). The CDR3 totals 14 residues. V was clipped by 5 bases and J by 8 bases, with 17 bases between them. Germline V gene data show CDR1 as SGHTA and CDR2 as FQGNSA. The CDR3 nucleotides are TGTGCCAGCAGCGAATCACTAAATAGCGGTACGCAGTATTTT. The encoded protein is CASSESLNSGTQYF.

This chain links TRBV7-6 with TRBJ2-5, with TRBD1 matching 8 bases. Germline V gene data show CDR1 as SGHVS and CDR2 as FNYEAQ. V shed 4 bases and J 1 base; nucleotides not matched to a gene: 5. CDR3 length: 15 amino acids. DNA of the CDR3: TGTGCCAGCAGCTCCGGAACAGGGGGCCAAGAGACCCAGTACTTC. Residues: CASSSGTGGQETQYF.

The V and J genes are TRBV19 and TRBJ1-6, with 9 positions matching TRBD1. J lost 7 bases, V lost 3 bases, and 4 bases had no gene match. CDR1 is LNHDA, CDR2 SQIVND, per germline (reference sequence). The CDR3 is 15 amino acids. CDR3 loop: CASSISTGGNSPLHF. The CDR3 DNA reads as TGTGCCAGTAGTATTTCGACAGGGGGAAATTCACCCCTCCACTTT.

The J gene is TRBJ1-2, the V gene TRBV29-1; D might be TRBD1 (5 bases). This CDR3 comprises 13 residues. V lost 7 bases and J lost 3, with 15 bases in between. Germline assignment: CDR1 SQVTM and CDR2 ANQGSEA. CDR3 DNA: TGCAGCGCATCAGACCGGGACGACTATGGCTACACCTTC. Its translation is CSASDRDDYGYTF.

J is TRBJ2-1 and V is TRBV5-1; D perhaps matches TRBD2 (5 bases). In germline, CDR1 is SGHRS, CDR2 YFSETQ. This CDR3 has 14 residues. V lost 1 base and J lost 10, with 15 bases in between. CDR3 in amino acids: CASSLKVSGGEQFF. CDR3 sequence (DNA): TGCGCCAGCAGCTTGAAGGTCAGCGGAGGAGAGCAGTTCTTC.

The chain has TRBV10-3 and TRBJ2-3; TRBD1 agrees at 8 bases. This CDR3 is 14 amino acids long. Germline-derived CDR1 and CDR2 are ENHRY and SYGVKD. The CDR3 DNA reads as TGTGCTATAGCAAGACAGGGGAGCACAGATACGCAGTATTTT. Its translation: CAIARQGSTDTQYF.

This rearrangement joins TRBV5-5 to TRBJ1-6; 9 bases align to TRBD1. Looked up from germline, CDR1 is SGHKS and CDR2 is YYEKEE (reference sequence). The CDR3 consists of 15 residues. V lost 2 bases, J lost 7 bases, and 4 bases stayed unmatched. CDR3 in DNA: TGTGCCAGCAGCTTCAGGACAGGGGAAAATTCACCCCTCCACTTT. Protein sequence: CASSFRTGENSPLHF. The entire variable domain, with the rest obtained from reference TRBV5-5 and TRBJ1-6, is as follows: DAGVTQSPTHLIKTRGQQVTLRCSPISGHKSVSWYQQVLGQGPQFIFQYYEKEERGRGNFPDRFSARQFPNYSSELNVNALLLGDSALYLCASSFRTGENSPLHFGNGTRLTVT.

The chain combines TRBV2 with TRBJ2-1; D remains unclear. The CDR3 covers 11 residues. Germline assignment: CDR1 SNHLY and CDR2 FYNNEI. V was clipped by 4 bases and J by 10 bases, with 8 bases between them. CDR3 sequence: CASSGAGEQFF. The CDR3 bases are TGTGCCAGCAGTGGGGCTGGGGAGCAGTTCTTC.

V is TRBV29-1 and J is TRBJ2-3; no definite D call. Trimming removed 4 bases at V and 2 bases at J, with 13 bases between. CDR3 size: 14 residues. From germline, CDR1 is SQVTM and CDR2 ANQGSEA. The DNA for the CDR3 is TGCAGCGTTGTACAAACGCTTTACACAGATACGCAGTATTTT. Translated, it gives CSVVQTLYTDTQYF.

This clone turned up a few times. The V call is TRBV10-3, the J call TRBJ2-1, with TRBD1 identical over 9 bases. The V gene end was trimmed by 4 bases and the J gene end by 2 bases; junction bases not matched to a gene: 6. CDR1 and CDR2 from the germline V gene are ENHRY and SYGVKD. The CDR3 is 16 residues long. As DNA, the CDR3 is TGTGCCATCAGTGGGCCGGGACAGGGTCCCTACAATGAGCAGTTCTTC. It translates to CAISGPGQGPYNEQFF.